What follows describes a single T cell receptor (beta chain). Other DNA sequences in the sample encode the same CDR3. This entry is derived from a study of immune evolution from preneoplasia to lung adenocarcinoma. V shed 0 bases, J shed 6 bases, and the junction held 3 bases outside the gene matches. CDR1 and CDR2 from the germline V gene are MNHEY and SVGAGI. This CDR3 is built from 16 residues. Libraries were prepared by immunoSEQ multiplex PCR; TCRdb keeps only in-frame clonotypes and omits some of them. Among some 2,500 clones listed, roughly 80% were seen once. This TCR was recovered from a person between 55 and 80 years old with invasive lung adenocarcinoma. The sample was FFPE invasive lung adenocarcinoma tissue. The chain carries TRBV6-5 and TRBJ1-6, with TRBD1 identical over 9 bases. Written as DNA, the CDR3 is TGTGCCAGCAGTTACTCCGGGACAGGGCTTAATTCACCCCTCCACTTT. Its protein product is CASSYSGTGLNSPLHF.